This T cell receptor beta chain was identified during a study of T cell responses to AZD1222 COVID-19 vaccine. With regard to this clone: Its antigen is undetermined.

Libraries were prepared by immunoSEQ multiplex PCR; TCRdb keeps only in-frame clonotypes and omits some of them. Of about 210,000 clones listed, less than 95% are singletons. Study-wide results and limits: Sampled repertoires all dated from after the peak T cell response.

V lost 4 bases and J 2 bases, leaving 16 bases between the germline ends. The CDR3 is 16 amino acids. Per the germline V gene, CDR1 is LGHDT and CDR2 is YNNKEL (reference sequence). Source: peripheral blood, taken 28 days after the second dose of the MenACWY control vaccine. The clonotype comes from an adult who received the MenACWY meningococcal vaccine as a control. The chain has TRBV3-1 (or the pseudogene TRBV3-2) and TRBJ2-3, with a weak D call TRBD1 (6 bases). Here the CDR3 reads CASSPTGWGHTDTQYF. CDR3 bases: TGTGCCAGCAGCCCCACAGGGTGGGGGCACACAGATACGCAGTATTTT.